The sequence of this T cell receptor (beta chain) was determined in a study of blood T cell repertoires in COVID-19 (dated by TCRdb to about 2020). In terms of the full investigation: Samples from collaborators originated in the United States, Italy and Spain and spanned both the acute and convalescent phases of COVID-19. A de-identified subject ID, COVID-19 status, age in years and sex were almost always included in the sample metadata. The prospective study material was composed of cDNA or gDNA derived from T cells, B-cell-depleted T cells, or PBMCs. HLA class I and class II types, where available, came from metadata supplied by the sample provider rather than from assay-based typing. Samples came from the ongoing ImmuneRACE study (first 160 participants) plus 1,254 subjects from 6 global collaborators. The dataset comprised deeply sampled blood TCRbeta repertoires from subjects exposed to, actively infected with, or recovered from COVID-19. The repertoires were released in a freely available public database intended as a resource for research on the immune response to SARS-CoV-2.

The immunoSEQ Assay, a bias-controlled multiplex PCR, was used to amplify TCRbeta CDR3 regions from genomic DNA. Concerning the study's data processing: Within the assay, amplification of reference gene primers was used to estimate how many nucleated cells each sample contained. Sequence reads were collapsed and filtered to measure the absolute abundance of every unique TCRbeta CDR3 rearrangement. For each sample, productive Simpson clonality was calculated as the square root of Simpson's diversity index across productive rearrangements. The table was pulled from immuneACCESS by TCRdb, which kept in-frame rearrangements only. Such tables lose some clones; where checked, under half of the loss comes from unresolved V genes, and the rest has no known cause. V, J and clone size derive from that table, while D and trimming were established from the DNA sequence. The table for this sample lists under 400,000 clones; 80% to 90% of them were counted only once. The ten largest make up around 4.5% of the sample.

Enrolling through a virtual design, the prospective study's participants ranged in age from roughly 18 to 100 years and lived across approximately 25 United States geographic areas. To assign participants to cohorts, the prospective study relied on clinical history that participants themselves reported in a screening survey and a study questionnaire. In the prospective study, whole blood, serum and a nasopharyngeal or oropharyngeal swab were collected from each participant by mobile phlebotomists. Participants in the prospective study had the option to provide additional blood draws and questionnaires over a roughly two-month period. Prospective study blood samples were shipped either frozen or at room temperature before DNA extraction. This clone appeared once. Its antigen remains unidentified. There are no base qualities to consult, and no much larger clone falls within one base. Via the germline V gene, CDR1 is SGDLS and CDR2 YYNGEE. The CDR3 measures 16 amino acids from cysteine to phenylalanine. CDR3 DNA is the only sequence kept; it has 48 bases, read in frame from the first base. Trimming accounts for 4 bases at V and 1 base at J, while the number of junction bases matched to no gene is 8.

Overall results and qualifications from the work: The quantity of clinical and demographic metadata differed by source and by participant and was supplied without curation.

The sequence joins TRBV9 to TRBJ2-3, with TRBD1 identical over 8 junction bases. Sequencing was carried out using PBMCs or T cells enriched from blood (not recorded which). This clonotype originated in a woman between 35 and 50 years old with acute COVID-19. This receptor has the CDR3 CASSFDRGLGTDTQYF. The DNA sequence is given as TGTGCCAGCAGCTTTGACAGGGGCCTGGGCACAGATACGCAGTATTTT.